Shown below are 28 T cell receptor beta chains from a single sample sequenced in a study of blood T cell repertoires in COVID-19 (dated by TCRdb to 2018 to 2021). Receptors were amplified or captured by the immunoSEQ multiplex PCR assay. This immuneACCESS table, as held by TCRdb, lists in-frame sequences with V and J called but not all clones. Of the missing ones, under half trace to an unresolved V gene in checked studies; the others have no known cause. This sample holds 210,000 or so clones; approximately 80% were observed only once. The top ten clones comprise about a sixth of the sample. Sample: peripheral blood. The receptors derive from a woman over 75 with active or convalescent COVID-19.

This chain's CDR3 is CASGLGQLAHEQFF. CDR3 sequence (DNA): TGTGCTAGTGGTTTGGGGCAACTAGCTCACGAGCAGTTCTTC. The chain uses TRBV12-5 and TRBJ2-1; D may be TRBD2 (6 bases). Trimming took off 1 base at V and 10 bases at J, with 14 bases between the two ends. Per germline, CDR1 LGHNT and CDR2 FRNRAP. The CDR3 spans 14 residues.

The genes are TRBV5-1 and TRBJ2-2; tentatively, D is TRBD2 (5 bases). The V end lost 4 bases, the J end lost 4 bases, and 14 bases lay between the germline ends. This CDR3 has 15 residues. CDR1 is SGHRS, CDR2 YFSETQ, per germline. CDR3 protein: CASSPEAASTGELFF. CDR3 in DNA: TGCGCCAGCAGCCCGGAGGCGGCGAGCACCGGGGAGCTGTTTTTT.

The chain couples TRBV5-1 to TRBJ2-7; 9 bases map to TRBD1. This CDR3 is 17 amino acids long. Germline CDR1 is SGHRS and CDR2 is YFSETQ. V trimming: 4 bases; J trimming: 4 bases; junction bases outside the gene matches: 15. Here the CDR3 reads CASSLPLGQGDGYEQYF. As DNA, the CDR3 is TGCGCCAGCAGCCTTCCACTGGGACAGGGTGATGGGTACGAGCAGTACTTC.

The V and J genes are TRBV11-3 and TRBJ1-5; maybe TRBD1 (6 bases). The germline V and J ends were trimmed by 5 bases and 2 bases, with 16 bases remaining between them. CDR1 is SGHNT, CDR2 YENEEA, per germline. The CDR3 is 16 residues long. CDR3 in amino acids: CASSPRQELGNQPQHF. The CDR3 DNA sequence: TGTGCCAGCAGCCCTAGACAGGAATTGGGCAATCAGCCCCAGCATTTT.

Concerning this clone itself: Other DNA sequences of this sample code for an identical CDR3. This sequence joins TRBV14 and TRBJ2-7; 9 bases align to TRBD1. The germline CDR1 and CDR2 sequences are SGHDN and FVKESK. The CDR3 covers 14 residues. The V gene end was trimmed by 4 bases and the J gene end by 2 bases; junction bases not matched to a gene: 3. Here the CDR3 DNA reads TGTGCCAGCAGCCCCAGACAGGGGGCCTACGAGCAGTACTTC. It encodes CASSPRQGAYEQYF.

This chain links TRBV6-2 or TRBV6-3 with TRBJ2-7, with D perhaps TRBD2 (7 bases). The CDR3 is 16 amino acids. Germline CDR1 is MNHEY and CDR2 is SVGEGT. V was pared by 4 bases and J by 4 bases, with 20 bases between. The CDR3 is CASSFTNRAGRYEQYF. The CDR3 DNA follows: TGTGCCAGCAGTTTTACCAACAGGGCCGGGAGGTACGAGCAGTACTTC.

The chain combines TRBV10-3 with TRBJ2-7; 11 bases match TRBD1. The germline CDR1 and CDR2 sequences are ENHRY and SYGVKD. J gave up 6 bases and V 2 bases, and 6 bases lay outside the gene matches. This CDR3 has 15 residues. The CDR3 DNA reads TGTGCCATCAGTGAGAGGACAGGGGGCGGAGGCGAGCAGTACTTC. It translates to CAISERTGGGGEQYF.

The chain uses TRBV7-2 and TRBJ1-1, with TRBD1 matching 10 bases. Per germline, CDR1 SGHTA and CDR2 FQGNSA. This CDR3 is 14 amino acids long. Trimming cost V 1 base and J 10 bases; bases outside gene matches: 6. The CDR3 bases are TGTGCCAGCAGCTTAGGGACAGGGGGTTTTGGAGCTTTCTTT. Its protein is CASSLGTGGFGAFF.

The chain combines TRBV5-4 with TRBJ2-1, with 14 bases identical to TRBD2. CDR3 length: 19 residues. V shed 4 bases and J 4 bases; nucleotides not matched to a gene: 13. CDR1 is SGHNT and CDR2 is YYREEE in the germline V gene (reference sequence). This CDR3 is CASSPPGLAGVGGYNEQFF. The DNA of the CDR3 is TGTGCCAGCAGCCCTCCGGGACTAGCGGGAGTGGGGGGATACAATGAGCAGTTCTTC. Full variable domain (remainder filled in from reference TRBV5-4 and TRBJ2-1): ETGVTQSPTHLIKTRGQQVTLRCSSQSGHNTVSWYQQALGQGPQFIFQYYREEENGRGNFPPRFSGLQFPNYSSELNVNALELDDSALYLCASSPPGLAGVGGYNEQFFGPGTRLTVL.

This chain links TRBV9 with TRBJ2-3; 7 bases line up with TRBD2. Germline V gives CDR1 SGDLS, CDR2 YYNGEE. The V gene end was trimmed by 1 base and the J gene end by 0 bases; junction bases not matched to a gene: 11. The CDR3 contains 18 residues. CDR3 nucleotides: TGTGCCAGCAGCGTACGGGTTGAGGGGCGGGGGAGCACAGATACGCAGTATTTT. Residues: CASSVRVEGRGSTDTQYF. The full variable domain, in which reference TRBV9 and TRBJ2-3 provide the parts outside the CDR3, is DSGVTQTPKHLITATGQRVTLRCSPRSGDLSVYWYQQSLDQGLQFLIQYYNGEERAKGNILERFSAQQFPDLHSELNLSSLELGDSALYFCASSVRVEGRGSTDTQYFGPGTRLTVL.

V is TRBV14 and J is TRBJ1-1, with a tentative D call TRBD1 (5 bases). The CDR3 covers 16 residues. V was cut by 1 base and J by 5 bases, with 17 bases left in between. Germline V gene sequence: CDR1 SGHDN, CDR2 FVKESK. CDR3 DNA sequence: TGTGCCAGCAGCCAAGGAGTCGGGGGAATAGGAACTGAAGCTTTCTTT. Its translation is CASSQGVGGIGTEAFF.

In its sample, this clone was seen a few times. This chain uses TRBV5-1 with TRBJ2-3, with 7 bases fitting TRBD2. CDR1 and CDR2 from the germline V gene are SGHRS and YFSETQ. This CDR3 is built from 17 residues. Trimming took 7 bases from V and 0 from J; bases not matched to a gene: 14. The CDR3 loop is CASAFRFQRGSTDTQYF. CDR3 nucleotide sequence: TGCGCCAGCGCCTTCCGGTTTCAGCGGGGTAGCACAGATACGCAGTATTTT.

This chain links TRBV29-1 with TRBJ2-5, with TRBD1 identical over 7 bases. J gave up 3 bases and V 0 bases, and 4 bases lay outside the gene matches. This CDR3 spans 14 amino acids. Germline V gene lookup returns CDR1 SQVTM and CDR2 ANQGSEA. The CDR3 region is CSVEDTGTEETQYF. The CDR3 nucleotides are TGCAGCGTTGAAGATACGGGGACAGAAGAGACCCAGTACTTC.

This chain connects TRBV5-4 to TRBJ2-7; TRBD1 might be the D (5 bases). CDR1 and CDR2 from the germline V gene are SGHNT and YYREEE (reference sequence). Trimming pared 0 bases from V and 4 bases from J, leaving 8 bases between. The CDR3 loop spans 13 amino acids. CDR3 bases: TGTGCCAGCAGCTTGGGACAGCAATACGAGCAGTACTTC. The encoded protein is CASSLGQQYEQYF.

This clone came up a few times. The chain is built from TRBV11-3 and TRBJ2-1; 8 bases are shared with TRBD2. CDR1 SGHNT and CDR2 YENEEA come from the germline V gene. The CDR3 sequence is 17 residues long. Trimming removed 7 bases from V and 0 bases from J; junction bases left unmatched: 11. The CDR3 loop is CASNGGLAGISYNEQFF. CDR3 coding DNA: TGTGCCAGCAACGGAGGTTTAGCGGGGATCTCCTACAATGAGCAGTTCTTC. Variable domain in full (rest from reference TRBV11-3 and TRBJ2-1): EAGVVQSPRYKIIEKKQPVAFWCNPISGHNTLYWYLQNLGQGPELLIRYENEEAVDDSQLPKDRFSAERLKGVDSTLKIQPAELGDSAVYLCASNGGLAGISYNEQFFGPGTRLTVL.

The chain links TRBV5-1 to TRBJ2-3, with 8 positions matching TRBD2. The CDR3 is 14 residues long. Trimming took 5 bases from V and 1 from J; bases not matched to a gene: 3. Germline CDR1 reads SGHRS; CDR2 reads YFSETQ. Here the CDR3 DNA reads TGCGCCAGCAGTCGTAGCGGGGGCACAGATACGCAGTATTTT. It yields the protein CASSRSGGTDTQYF. The full variable domain, rest sourced from reference TRBV5-1 and TRBJ2-3, is KAGVTQTPRYLIKTRGQQVTLSCSPISGHRSVSWYQQTPGQGLQFLFEYFSETQRNKGNFPGRFSGRQFSNSRSEMNVSTLELGDSALYLCASSRSGGTDTQYFGPGTRLTVL.

The genes are TRBV19 and TRBJ2-3, with D tentatively TRBD2 (6 bases). V gave up 5 bases and J gave up 5 bases, with 17 bases separating them. The CDR3 contains 15 residues. Looked up from germline, CDR1 is LNHDA and CDR2 is SQIVND (reference sequence). CDR3 sequence: CASSLSRGRIDTQYF. The CDR3 bases are TGTGCCAGTAGTTTGTCCCGGGGGAGGATAGATACGCAGTATTTT.

The chain uses TRBV6-6 and TRBJ1-6; 8 bases agree with TRBD1. This CDR3 is 13 amino acids long. Germline V CDR1 and CDR2: MNHNY, SVGAGI (reference sequence). J gave up 12 bases and V 6 bases, and 7 bases lay outside the gene matches. CDR3 protein: CASRTQGAVPLHF. For the CDR3, the DNA is TGTGCCAGCAGAACCCAGGGGGCCGTACCCCTCCACTTT.

The chain links TRBV6-6 to TRBJ1-3; 10 bases fit TRBD1. CDR3 size: 15 residues. Germline V CDR1 and CDR2: MNHNY, SVGAGI (reference sequence). V shed 4 bases, J shed 3 bases, and the junction held 3 bases outside the gene matches. The CDR3 bases are TGTGCCAGCAGTTTCGGGACAGGGGATGGAAACACCATATATTTT. Residues: CASSFGTGDGNTIYF.

The chain links TRBV2 to TRBJ1-4, with TRBD1 as a possible D gene (6 bases). The germline CDR1 and CDR2 sequences are SNHLY and FYNNEI. The CDR3 consists of 16 residues. The V end lost 6 bases, the J end lost 0 bases, and 14 bases lay between the germline ends. The CDR3 protein is CASSAQGPTTNEKLFF. CDR3 DNA: TGTGCCAGCAGCGCTCAGGGGCCCACAACTAATGAAAAACTGTTTTTT.

J is TRBJ1-2 and V is TRBV27, with D maybe TRBD1 (6 bases). The germline V gene has CDR1 MNHEY and CDR2 SMNVEV (reference sequence). Trimming pared 7 bases from V and 0 bases from J, leaving 15 bases between. The CDR3 is 15 amino acids. For the CDR3, the DNA is TGTGCCAGCAAAGAAGGACAGATTTCTAACTATGGCTACACCTTC. Translating it yields CASKEGQISNYGYTF.

The CDR3 nucleotides are TGCGCCAGCCGGGGTGAGGGTGAAACTGAAGCTTTCTTT. Translated: CASRGEGETEAFF. V and J are TRBV5-1 and TRBJ1-1; D not resolved. Germline V gene data show CDR1 as SGHRS and CDR2 as YFSETQ. V lost 7 bases and J lost 5, with 15 bases in between. The CDR3 is made up of 13 amino acids.

This clone is a singleton in its sample. The chain has TRBV18 and TRBJ1-4, with 7 bases matching TRBD1. Germline-derived CDR1 and CDR2 are KGHSH and LQKENI. The CDR3 runs to 15 residues. Trimming removed 4 bases from V and 7 bases from J; junction bases left unmatched: 9. The CDR3 loop reads CASSLSTGSSEKLFF. CDR3 sequence (DNA): TGTGCCAGCTCACTATCGACAGGGAGTAGTGAAAAACTGTTTTTT.

The V and J genes are TRBV7-2 and TRBJ2-3; possible D gene TRBD2, 5 bases. V was pared by 3 bases and J by 5 bases, with 15 bases between. The CDR3 spans 15 residues. The germline V gene has CDR1 SGHTA and CDR2 FQGNSA. CDR3 in DNA: TGTGCCAGCAGCTTTACTATTCCCGCGGGAGATACGCAGTATTTT. This encodes CASSFTIPAGDTQYF.

This chain joins TRBV4-2 and TRBJ2-2, with 8 bases identical to TRBD1. This CDR3 is 17 amino acids long. The germline gives CDR1 LGHNA, CDR2 YNFKEQ. V lost 3 bases to trimming and J lost 0 bases; unmatched junction nucleotides: 6. Here the CDR3 reads CASSHPGGQANTGELFF. In nucleotides, the CDR3 is TGTGCCAGCAGCCATCCTGGGGGACAGGCGAACACCGGGGAGCTGTTTTTT.

The table lists this clone with a few counts. This rearrangement joins TRBV27 to TRBJ2-3, with 9 bases identical to TRBD2. The germline V gene has CDR1 MNHEY and CDR2 SMNVEV (reference sequence). The CDR3 sequence is 17 residues long. V lost 5 bases to trimming and J lost 4 bases; unmatched junction nucleotides: 13. The CDR3, as DNA: TGTGCCAGCAGTGGGGCTAGCGGGGAACCTAGTCCAGATACGCAGTATTTT. This encodes CASSGASGEPSPDTQYF.

The rearrangement links TRBV30 to TRBJ1-2, with 8 bases fitting TRBD1. This CDR3 has 13 amino acids. The V gene end was trimmed by 2 bases and the J gene end by 8 bases; junction bases not matched to a gene: 7. CDR1 is GTSNPN, CDR2 SVGIG, per germline (reference sequence). This CDR3 is CAWSLGQGQGYTF. The DNA for the CDR3 is TGTGCCTGGAGTCTCGGACAGGGTCAGGGCTACACCTTC.

This chain connects TRBV10-3 to TRBJ1-5, with TRBD1 matching 9 bases. Unmatched junction bases numbered 3, after V lost 0 bases and J lost 6 bases. This CDR3 contains 15 residues. The germline CDR1 and CDR2 sequences are ENHRY and SYGVKD. The CDR3 loop is CAISESATGGQPQHF. The CDR3 DNA sequence: TGTGCCATCAGTGAGTCGGCGACAGGGGGTCAGCCCCAGCATTTT.